A selection of T cell receptor beta chains follows, all from one sample in a study of cytomegalovirus exposure and HLA in healthy donors. The assay was immunoSEQ multiplex PCR, and TCRdb's table has in-frame clones only and misses some. The data contain about 130,000 clones, around 86% of them singletons. Sequenced material: PBMCs. Receptors originate from a man aged 18 to 30 in good health and CMV-seronegative. CDR3s include the opening cysteine and the closing phenylalanine or tryptophan. Fields, in order: V gene, J gene, CDR3 protein.

v_gene: TRBV18
j_gene: TRBJ1-4
CDR3aa: CASSPVSFNNEKLFF

v_gene: TRBV29-1
j_gene: TRBJ1-1
CDR3aa: CSVVRNTEAFF

v_gene: TRBV5-1
j_gene: TRBJ2-1
CDR3aa: CASSLDKTSLGNEQFF

v_gene: TRBV30
j_gene: TRBJ1-5
CDR3aa: CAWSARVSSNQPQHF

v_gene: TRBV7-9
j_gene: TRBJ1-1
CDR3aa: CASRSIEGAGAFF

v_gene: TRBV20-1
j_gene: TRBJ2-1
CDR3aa: CSARGEEQFF

v_gene: TRBV30
j_gene: TRBJ1-1
CDR3aa: CAWTPGHWNTEAFF

v_gene: TRBV6-1
j_gene: TRBJ1-2
CDR3aa: CAIPSVLGYTF

v_gene: TRBV27
j_gene: TRBJ1-5
CDR3aa: CASSSFRGVGTGIEHQPQHF

v_gene: TRBV4-3
j_gene: TRBJ2-1
CDR3aa: CASSQRFISYNEQFF

v_gene: TRBV6-5
j_gene: TRBJ1-2
CDR3aa: CASARGGDGYTF

v_gene: TRBV23-1
j_gene: TRBJ1-6
CDR3aa: CASSRAGPTDSPLHF

v_gene: TRBV6-5
j_gene: TRBJ2-5
CDR3aa: CASSRTSVGTQYF

v_gene: TRBV19
j_gene: TRBJ1-1
CDR3aa: CASSWTQVGTEAFF

v_gene: TRBV2
j_gene: TRBJ1-2
CDR3aa: CANPDTNYGYTF

v_gene: TRBV6-5
j_gene: TRBJ2-2
CDR3aa: CASSFRDGNGELFF

v_gene: TRBV9
j_gene: TRBJ1-3
CDR3aa: CASSVAGGTVPVVSGNTIYF

v_gene: TRBV9
j_gene: TRBJ2-5
CDR3aa: CASSVASGGETQYF

v_gene: TRBV9
j_gene: TRBJ2-1
CDR3aa: CASSAWDSAKEQFF

v_gene: TRBV5-3
j_gene: TRBJ2-1
CDR3aa: CARTPTGIPLNEQFF

v_gene: TRBV19
j_gene: TRBJ1-5
CDR3aa: CASKREINSNQPQHF

v_gene: TRBV6-5
j_gene: TRBJ2-3
CDR3aa: CASSYSRGGSTDTQYF

v_gene: TRBV4-2
j_gene: TRBJ1-2
CDR3aa: CASSQDTEIYGYTF